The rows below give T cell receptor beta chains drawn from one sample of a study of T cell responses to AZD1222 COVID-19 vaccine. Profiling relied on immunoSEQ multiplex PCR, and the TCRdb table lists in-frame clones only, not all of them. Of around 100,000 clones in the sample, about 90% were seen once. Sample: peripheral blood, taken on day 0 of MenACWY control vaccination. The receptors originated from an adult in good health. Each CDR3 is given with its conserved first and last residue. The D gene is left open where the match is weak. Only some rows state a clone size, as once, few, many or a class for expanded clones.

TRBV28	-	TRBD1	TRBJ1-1	CASRSPGQGRGTEAFF	TGTGCCAGCAGGTCTCCGGGACAGGGGAGGGGCACTGAAGCTTTCTTT
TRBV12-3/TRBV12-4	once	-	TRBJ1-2	CASTNTYGYTF	TGTGCCAGCACCAACACGTATGGCTACACCTTC
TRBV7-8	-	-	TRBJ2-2	CASSLALATGELFF	TGTGCCAGCAGCTTAGCGTTAGCCACCGGGGAGCTGTTTTTT
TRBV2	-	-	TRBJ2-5	CASSRELQETQYF	TGTGCCAGCAGTCGGGAACTGCAAGAGACCCAGTACTTC
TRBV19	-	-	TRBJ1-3	CASSIRNSGNTIYF	TGTGCCAGTAGTATACGAAACTCTGGAAACACCATATATTTT
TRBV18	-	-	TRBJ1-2	CASSPQGANYGYTF	TGTGCCAGCTCACCACAGGGCGCTAACTATGGCTACACCTTC
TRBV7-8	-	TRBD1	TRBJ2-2	CASSVRTGGNTGELFF	TGTGCCAGCAGCGTTAGGACAGGGGGGAACACCGGGGAGCTGTTTTTT
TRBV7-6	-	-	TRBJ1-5	CASSPLGGEGGNQPQHF	TGTGCCAGCAGCCCCCTCGGGGGGGAGGGTGGCAATCAGCCCCAGCATTTT
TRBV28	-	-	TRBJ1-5	CASRDPPFINQPQHF	TGTGCCAGCAGGGACCCGCCTTTTATCAATCAGCCCCAGCATTTT
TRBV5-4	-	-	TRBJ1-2	CASSQGTREDGYTF	TGTGCCAGCAGCCAGGGGACTCGGGAAGATGGCTACACCTTC
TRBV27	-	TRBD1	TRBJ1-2	CASRTGGNYGYTF	TGTGCCAGTCGGACAGGGGGCAACTATGGCTACACCTTC
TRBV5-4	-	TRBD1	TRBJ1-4	CASSLGTDSTNEKLFF	TGTGCCAGCAGCCTGGGGACAGACTCAACTAATGAAAAACTGTTTTTT
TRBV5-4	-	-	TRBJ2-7	CASSLQGGEQYF	TGTGCCAGCAGCTTACAGGGTGGCGAGCAGTACTTC
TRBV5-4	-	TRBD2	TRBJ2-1	CASSSVTGTSWGEQFF	TGTGCCAGCAGCTCAGTGACCGGGACTAGCTGGGGTGAGCAGTTCTTC
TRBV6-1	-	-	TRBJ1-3	CASSDFLGLGRNTIYF	TGTGCCAGCAGTGACTTCTTAGGGTTAGGGCGGAACACCATATATTTT
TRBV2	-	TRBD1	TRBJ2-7	CATMKDRELDEQYF	TGTGCCACCATGAAGGACAGGGAGCTGGACGAGCAGTACTTC
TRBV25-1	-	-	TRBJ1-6	CASSEYAGQSPLHF	TGTGCCAGCAGTGAATATGCCGGGCAGTCACCCCTCCACTTT
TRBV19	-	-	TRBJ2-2	CASSIVAGPSTGELFF	TGTGCCAGTAGTATAGTGGCAGGGCCGTCGACCGGGGAGCTGTTTTTT
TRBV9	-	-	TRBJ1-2	CASSRGLGYTF	TGTGCCAGCAGTAGAGGGTTAGGCTACACCTTC
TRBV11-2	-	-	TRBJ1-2	CASSLDPPVQGYTF	TGTGCCAGCAGCTTAGATCCGCCGGTTCAGGGCTACACCTTC
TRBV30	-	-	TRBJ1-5	CAWSVRRRAQPQHF	TGTGCCTGGAGTGTACGGCGGAGGGCTCAGCCCCAGCATTTT
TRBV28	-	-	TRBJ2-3	CASSKGSTDTQYF	TGTGCCAGCAGTAAGGGAAGCACAGATACGCAGTATTTT
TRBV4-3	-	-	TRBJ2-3	CASSQEGRDTDTQYF	TGCGCCAGCAGCCAAGAGGGGCGGGACACAGATACGCAGTATTTT
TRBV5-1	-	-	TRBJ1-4	CASSSQNPVNEKLFF	TGCGCCAGCAGCTCGCAGAACCCGGTGAACGAAAAACTGTTTTTT